In its sample, the clone carrying this T cell receptor beta chain was seen many times. This sample was taken from a study of spatial heterogeneity in lung cancer. Noted time point: sample taken at primary tumor resection. TCRdb fed the 5' RACE reads into MiXCR, producing one record per CDR3 protein. This table has roughly 38,000 distinct CDR3 sequences, around 3.1% appearing once. The V end was cut by 7 bases, the J end by 1 base, with 13 bases between. The CDR3 is made up of 13 amino acids. Germline assignment: CDR1 SQVTM and CDR2 ANQGSEA. The V and J genes are TRBV29-1 and TRBJ1-1; D ambiguous. Sequenced material: normal lung tissue next to the tumor, taken at surgery. The receptor's source is a male donor with early-stage non-small cell lung cancer. The chain's CDR3 is CSAIRTGNTEAFF. CDR3 DNA sequence: TGCAGCGCAATAAGAACGGGGAACACTGAAGCTTTCTTT.